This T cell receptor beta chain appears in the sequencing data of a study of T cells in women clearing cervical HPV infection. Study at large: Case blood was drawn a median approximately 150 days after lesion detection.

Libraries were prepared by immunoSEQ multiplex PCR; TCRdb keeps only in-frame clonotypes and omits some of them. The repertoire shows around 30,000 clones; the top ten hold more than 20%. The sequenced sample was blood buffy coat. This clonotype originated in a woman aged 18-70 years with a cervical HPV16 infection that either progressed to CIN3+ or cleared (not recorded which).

CDR3 bases read: TGCGCCAGCAGCTTTACCGGGACAGAGACTTCTAACTATGGC. Protein product: CASSFTGTETSNYG. The entire CDR3 protein is CASSFTGTETSNYGYTF. The chain is built from TRBV5-1 and TRBJ1-2; 7 nucleotides agree with TRBD1. The observed sequence ends 3 residues before the CDR3 terminus, with the missing tail filled in from the germline J gene. The ends lost 2 bases at V and 0 bases at J; junction bases unmatched: 10. This CDR3 has 17 residues. Germline loops: CDR1 SGHRS, CDR2 YFSETQ.